The source of this T cell receptor (beta chain) is a study of T and B cells in COVID-19 patients. About the study: Active-infection patients were older, median about 70 years, than recovered patients, median 34 years. Whole-study findings and limits: Patients with COVID-19 reportedly showed strongly skewed T cell receptor beta variable and joining gene usage. Sorted SARS-CoV-2-responsive or tetramer+ T cells and CD4+, regulatory and CD8+ subsets were not yet sequenced.

Blood genomic DNA input for TRB amplification was about 250-550 ng. Worth noting for this clonotype: Antigen specificity is unknown. A much bigger clone sits one base away, suggesting this may be a read error.

TRB rearrangements were amplified by multiplex PCR with BIOMED2 TRB-A/B primers. From the multiplex PCR reads, TCRdb called clonotypes with MiXCR, one entry per CDR3 protein. This sample has over 10,000 distinct CDR3 sequences, with about 25% found just once. This clonotype originated in a human donor who had recovered from COVID-19. The sample consisted of blood.

CDR3 nucleotide sequence: TGTGCCAGCAGTTATGTCGTTGGGCAGCCCCGGCATTTT. Residues: CASSYVVGQPRHF. The V call is TRBV6-5, the J call TRBJ1-5; D not certain. The CDR3 is made up of 13 amino acids. The V gene's germline CDR1 is MNHEY and CDR2 SVGAGI.